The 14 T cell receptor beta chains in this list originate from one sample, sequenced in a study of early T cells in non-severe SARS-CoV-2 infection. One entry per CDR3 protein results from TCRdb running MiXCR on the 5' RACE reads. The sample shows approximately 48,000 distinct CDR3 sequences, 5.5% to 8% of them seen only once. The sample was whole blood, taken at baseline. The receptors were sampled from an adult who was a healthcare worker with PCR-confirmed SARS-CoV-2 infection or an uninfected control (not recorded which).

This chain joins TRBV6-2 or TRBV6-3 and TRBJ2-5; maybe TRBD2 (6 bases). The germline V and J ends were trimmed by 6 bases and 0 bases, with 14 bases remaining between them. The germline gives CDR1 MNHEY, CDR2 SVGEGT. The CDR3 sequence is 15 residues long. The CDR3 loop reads CASSETGGDQETQYF. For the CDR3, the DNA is TGTGCCAGCAGCGAGACGGGCGGGGACCAAGAGACCCAGTACTTC.

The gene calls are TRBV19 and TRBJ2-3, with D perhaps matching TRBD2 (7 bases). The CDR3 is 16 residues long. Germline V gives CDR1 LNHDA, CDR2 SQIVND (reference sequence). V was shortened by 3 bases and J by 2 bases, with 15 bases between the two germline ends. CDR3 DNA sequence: TGTGCCAGTAGTATGCGGGGGACAACCCCCACAGATACGCAGTATTTT. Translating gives CASSMRGTTPTDTQYF.

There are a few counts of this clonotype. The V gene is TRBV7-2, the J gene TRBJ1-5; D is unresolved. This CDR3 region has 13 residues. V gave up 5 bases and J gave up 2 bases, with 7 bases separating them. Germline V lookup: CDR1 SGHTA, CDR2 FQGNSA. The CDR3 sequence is CASSPSRNQPQHF. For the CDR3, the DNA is TGTGCCAGCAGCCCTTCTCGCAATCAGCCCCAGCATTTT.

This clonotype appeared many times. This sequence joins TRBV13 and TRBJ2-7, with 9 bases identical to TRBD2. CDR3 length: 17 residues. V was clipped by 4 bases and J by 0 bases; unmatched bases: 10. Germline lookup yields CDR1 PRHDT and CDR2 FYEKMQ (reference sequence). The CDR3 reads CASSSPSGGPPSYEQYF. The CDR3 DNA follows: TGTGCCAGCAGCTCACCCAGCGGGGGGCCGCCCTCCTACGAGCAGTACTTC.

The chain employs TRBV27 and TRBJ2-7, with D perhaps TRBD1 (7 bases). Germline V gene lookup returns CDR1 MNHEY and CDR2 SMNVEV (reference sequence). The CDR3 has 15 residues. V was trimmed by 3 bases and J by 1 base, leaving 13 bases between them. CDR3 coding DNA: TGTGCCAGCAGTTTTGGCTCAGGGGGGTCCTACGAGCAGTACTTC. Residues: CASSFGSGGSYEQYF.

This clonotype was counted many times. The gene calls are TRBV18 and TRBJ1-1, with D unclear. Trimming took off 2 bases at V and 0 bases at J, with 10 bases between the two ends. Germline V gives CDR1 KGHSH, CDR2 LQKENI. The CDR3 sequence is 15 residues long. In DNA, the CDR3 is TGTGCCAGCTCACCAGATCGCAGTATGAACACTGAAGCTTTCTTT. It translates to CASSPDRSMNTEAFF.

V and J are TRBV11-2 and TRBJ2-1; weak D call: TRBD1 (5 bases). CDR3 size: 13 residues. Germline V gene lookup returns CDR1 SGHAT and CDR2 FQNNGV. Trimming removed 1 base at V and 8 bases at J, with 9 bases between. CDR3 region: CASSLAGYHEQFF. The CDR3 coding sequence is TGTGCCAGCAGCTTAGCAGGGTACCATGAGCAGTTCTTC.

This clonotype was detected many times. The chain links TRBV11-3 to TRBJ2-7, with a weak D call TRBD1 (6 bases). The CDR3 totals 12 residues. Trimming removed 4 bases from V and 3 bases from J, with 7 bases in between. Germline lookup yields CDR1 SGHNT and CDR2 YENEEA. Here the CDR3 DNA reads TGTGCCAGCAGCTCGGACAGCTACGAGCAGTACTTC. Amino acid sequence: CASSSDSYEQYF. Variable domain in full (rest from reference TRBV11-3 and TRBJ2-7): EAGVVQSPRYKIIEKKQPVAFWCNPISGHNTLYWYLQNLGQGPELLIRYENEEAVDDSQLPKDRFSAERLKGVDSTLKIQPAELGDSAVYLCASSSDSYEQYFGPGTRLTVT.

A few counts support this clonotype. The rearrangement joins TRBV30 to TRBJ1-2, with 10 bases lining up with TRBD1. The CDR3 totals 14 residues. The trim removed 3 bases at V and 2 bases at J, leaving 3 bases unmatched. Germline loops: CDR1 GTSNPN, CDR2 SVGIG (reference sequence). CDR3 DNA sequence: TGTGCCTGGAGGCTGGGACAGGGGAACTATGGCTACACCTTC. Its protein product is CAWRLGQGNYGYTF.

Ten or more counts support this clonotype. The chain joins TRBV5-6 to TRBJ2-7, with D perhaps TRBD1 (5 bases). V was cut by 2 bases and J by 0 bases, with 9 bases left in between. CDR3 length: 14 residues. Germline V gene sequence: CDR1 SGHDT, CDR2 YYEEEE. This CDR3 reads CASSFQGSSYEQYF. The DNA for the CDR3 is TGTGCCAGCAGCTTCCAGGGTAGCTCCTACGAGCAGTACTTC.

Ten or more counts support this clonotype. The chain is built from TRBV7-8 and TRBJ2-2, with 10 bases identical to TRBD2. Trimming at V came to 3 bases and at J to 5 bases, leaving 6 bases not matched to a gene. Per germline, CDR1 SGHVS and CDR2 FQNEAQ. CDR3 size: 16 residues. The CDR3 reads CASSLTPGLATGELFF. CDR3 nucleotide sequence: TGTGCCAGCAGCTTGACCCCGGGACTAGCGACCGGGGAGCTGTTTTTT.

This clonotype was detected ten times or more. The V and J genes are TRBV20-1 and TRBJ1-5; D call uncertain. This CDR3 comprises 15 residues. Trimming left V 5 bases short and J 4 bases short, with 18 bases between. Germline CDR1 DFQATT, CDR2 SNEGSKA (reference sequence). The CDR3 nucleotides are TGCAGTGCTCCGTGGGCCGGGAATGATAATCAGCCCCAGCATTTT. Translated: CSAPWAGNDNQPQHF.

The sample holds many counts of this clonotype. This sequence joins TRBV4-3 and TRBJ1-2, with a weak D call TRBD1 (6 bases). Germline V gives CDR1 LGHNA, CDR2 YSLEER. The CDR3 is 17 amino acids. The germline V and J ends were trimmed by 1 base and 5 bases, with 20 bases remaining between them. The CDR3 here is CASSQALTGRGRYGYTF. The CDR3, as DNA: TGCGCCAGCAGCCAAGCCCTCACAGGGAGAGGTCGATATGGCTACACCTTC.

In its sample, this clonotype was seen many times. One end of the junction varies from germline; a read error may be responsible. The CDR3 DNA sequence: TGTGCCAGCAGCCACCGACAGGGGGGCTCACGAGGGATCTTT. This translates into CASSHRQGGSRGIF. The chain joins TRBV3-1 to TRBJ1-1; 9 positions agree with TRBD1. This CDR3 has 14 amino acids. The germline V gene has CDR1 LGHDT and CDR2 YNNKEL (reference sequence).